This TCR beta chain was obtained from a study of vaccination effects on CD4 cells after COVID-19 (dated by TCRdb to between 2021 and 2022). The study in broad terms: Participants received two doses of either the BNT162b2 or the mRNA-1273 mRNA SARS-CoV-2 vaccine. SARS-CoV-2 spike-specific CD4+ TCR repertoires were compared before and after mRNA vaccination in COVID-19 convalescent patients and in infection-naive vaccine recipients. The full study included 9 to 10 COVID-19 convalescent patients and a handful of SARS-CoV-2-naive healthy vaccine recipients. Cultures from other donors in the study were sequenced using the Oncomine TCR Beta short-read assay on an Illumina iSeq 100.

The research as a whole found: The study was limited by a small number of convalescent patients and lacked early post-infection timepoints. Marked clonal contraction was observed in both infection-induced and vaccine-induced clones at late post-vaccination timepoints, consistent with waning T cell responses. In healthy vaccine recipients, vaccine-induced clones were almost all SARS-CoV-2 mono-reactive, with only 1 of 255 being cross-reactive with common cold coronaviruses.

To identify antigen-specific CD4+ T cell clonotypes by their expansion, the ViraFEST assay first stimulated PBMC with viral peptide pools and then applied TCR sequencing. After approximately 11 days of culture, CD4+ T cells were isolated with the EasySep CD4+ T cell isolation kit. None of the healthy vaccine recipients had a prior SARS-CoV-2 infection, which was confirmed by nucleocapsid antibody tests that came back negative both before and after vaccination. Roughly 2.1 million PBMC per well were cultured in IMDM with about 5% human AB serum, about 9.4 IU/ml IL-2 and gentamicin, plus 10 ug/ml peptides. Half of the culture medium was replaced with fresh IL-2-containing medium on days 3 and 7. Unless noted otherwise, every peptide stimulation condition was grown in triplicate wells. Using Ficoll-Paque Plus gradient centrifugation, PBMC were separated from whole blood and then either used fresh or cryopreserved at -140C. The overlapping peptide pools covered the spike proteins of SARS-CoV-2 as well as those of the common cold coronaviruses HCoV-NL63, HCoV-OC43 and HCoV-229E. Genomic DNA was extracted from cultured CD4+ T cells with the QIAamp micro DNA kit.

Libraries were constructed by the immunoSEQ multiplex PCR assay. DNA from the cultured and isolated CD4+ T cells underwent TCR beta CDR3 sequencing. The study's own analysis went as follows. Non-productive TCR sequences were removed and reads were trimmed to the CDR3 region, keeping CDR3s of at least 7 amino acids. Antigen-specific clonotypes were identified with the MANAFEST web app by comparing expansion in peptide wells against reference cultures. For clones to be considered positive, expansion at FDR<0.05 versus reference and all other wells, an odds ratio above 5, and a frequency above 0.1% in two replicate wells were required. A clonotype was called cross-reactive if it was significantly expanded both in SARS-CoV-2 spike wells and in at least one common cold coronavirus spike condition. Levenshtein distance calculated with the stringdist R package was used to assess CDR3 similarity, and unrooted trees were constructed with ape in R 3.6.1. In its TCRdb copy, this immuneACCESS table keeps in-frame sequences only and misses some clones. Where compared with another copy, unresolved V genes explain less than half of these, and the others have no known cause. The D gene and trimming were derived from the DNA, and the V and J assignments and clone size from that table. In this sample the table shows tens of thousands of clones, about two thirds of which occur a single time. In total, the top ten clones hold 15% to 20% of the sample.

Of note for this clone: The antigen it binds to is not known. The record has no base qualities; no much larger clone is one base away.

The sequencing used CD4+ T cells from PBMCs cultured with SARS-CoV-2 spike peptides, collected before COVID-19 vaccination. Per the publication, the cell subset or site label means: SARS-CoV-2 spike overlapping peptide pool stimulation. The sequence was collected from a human donor who received a COVID-19 vaccine.

CDR3 reads: CASSLQRVVGTGELFF. At the DNA level, the sequence is TGTGCCAGCAGTTTACAGCGAGTAGTGGGTACCGGGGAGCTGTTTTTT. The sequence links TRBV28 to TRBJ2-2; the D gene remains uncertain. The trim is 2 bases for V and 5 bases for J, with a gap of 15 bases between the germline ends. The CDR1 and CDR2 encoded by the germline V gene are MDHEN and SYDVKM. Spanning cysteine to phenylalanine, the CDR3 consists of 16 amino acids. Only CDR3 DNA remains: 48 bases, in frame from the first base.